Each of the 10 T cell receptor beta chains below was sequenced from the same sample in a study of blood T cell repertoires in COVID-19. Profiling relied on immunoSEQ multiplex PCR, and the TCRdb table lists in-frame clones only, not all of them. Among tens of thousands of clones listed, 78% were seen once. The sequenced sample was peripheral blood. These receptors originate from a man aged 65 to 79 with acute or convalescent COVID-19.

The rearrangement links TRBV6-5 to TRBJ1-2; D may be TRBD1 (5 bases). Germline V gene lookup returns CDR1 MNHEY and CDR2 SVGAGI. The CDR3 has 13 residues. The V and J ends lost 9 bases and 0 bases respectively, with 11 bases between them. The CDR3 is CASMWGANYGYTF. The DNA of the CDR3 is TGTGCCAGTATGTGGGGGGCTAACTATGGCTACACCTTC.

The CDR3 DNA is TGTGCCAGCTCACCACCCGGGGGGGCGAGGGACAATCAGCCCCAGCATTTT. Translation gives CASSPPGGARDNQPQHF. The chain has TRBV18 and TRBJ1-5, with a possible D match to TRBD1 (6 bases). Germline CDR1 reads KGHSH; CDR2 reads LQKENI. This CDR3 spans 17 amino acids. V was trimmed by 0 bases and J by 3 bases, leaving 15 bases between them.

The sample holds a few counts of this clone. The rearrangement links TRBV18 to TRBJ2-1; D ambiguous. The CDR3 has 13 amino acids. Germline CDR1 is KGHSH and CDR2 is LQKENI. Trimming shortened V by 0 bases and J by 6 bases, and 6 bases separated the two germline ends. The CDR3 is CASSPPISNEQFF. The CDR3 DNA reads as TGTGCCAGCTCACCACCAATCAGCAATGAGCAGTTCTTC.

V usage is TRBV28 and J usage is TRBJ1-5; 10 positions agree with TRBD1. Germline V gene sequence: CDR1 MDHEN, CDR2 SYDVKM. This CDR3 is 16 amino acids long. With V trimmed by 4 bases and J by 6 bases, 9 bases remained unmatched. The CDR3 DNA reads as TGTGCCAGCAGTTCGGACAGGGGGGCACGAGGTCAGCCCCAGCATTTT. It yields the protein CASSSDRGARGQPQHF.

CDR3: CASSFRDQYEQYF. Written as DNA, the CDR3 is TGTGCCAGCAGTTTCAGGGATCAGTACGAGCAGTACTTC. The chain joins TRBV27 to TRBJ2-7; D perhaps matches TRBD1 (5 bases). V was clipped by 3 bases and J by 4 bases, with 10 bases between them. The CDR3 totals 13 residues. The V gene's germline CDR1 is MNHEY and CDR2 SMNVEV (reference sequence).

The chain has TRBV2 and TRBJ1-1; weak D call: TRBD1 (6 bases). The CDR3 covers 11 residues. V shed 7 bases and J shed 8 bases, with 11 bases lying between them. Germline CDR1 and CDR2: SNHLY and FYNNEI. The CDR3: CASNFDREAFF. CDR3 DNA: TGTGCCAGCAACTTCGACAGGGAAGCTTTCTTT.

This chain uses TRBV4-3 with TRBJ1-2; D possibly corresponds to TRBD1 (5 bases). The CDR3 runs to 16 residues. The germline V gene encodes CDR1 LGHNA and CDR2 YSLEER. The V and J ends lost 0 bases and 3 bases respectively, with 14 bases between them. The CDR3 sequence is CASSQDLAGQDYGYTF. In DNA form, the CDR3 reads TGCGCCAGCAGCCAAGATCTGGCAGGGCAGGACTATGGCTACACCTTC.

The chain couples TRBV6-4 to TRBJ2-3, with 8 bases identical to TRBD1. Germline V CDR1 and CDR2: MRHNA, SNTAGT. CDR3 size: 14 residues. The trim removed 3 bases at V and 9 bases at J, leaving 8 bases unmatched. CDR3 DNA sequence: TGTGCCAGCAGTGATTCCGGGACAGGTTCAACGCAGTATTTT. Its protein is CASSDSGTGSTQYF.

The chain joins TRBV5-5 to TRBJ1-2; D uncertain. Trimming removed 4 bases from V and 0 bases from J, with 13 bases in between. This CDR3 contains 15 residues. Germline V gives CDR1 SGHKS, CDR2 YYEKEE (reference sequence). The CDR3 coding sequence is TGTGCCAGCAGCCCCGCCCTAGGATCTAACTATGGCTACACCTTC. It encodes CASSPALGSNYGYTF.

This clone occurred once. This chain's CDR3 is CASTNSGGSYGYTF. Written as DNA, the CDR3 is TGTGCCAGTACCAATAGCGGGGGCAGCTATGGCTACACCTTC. This chain connects TRBV19 to TRBJ1-2; D is possibly TRBD1 (6 bases). Germline-derived CDR1 and CDR2 are LNHDA and SQIVND (reference sequence). Trimming took off 7 bases at V and 4 bases at J, with 16 bases between the two ends. CDR3 length: 14 amino acids.